Following are 3 T cell receptor beta chains from one sample sequenced in a study of beta chain features in type 1 diabetes. For these TCRs, the target antigens are not known. Study-wide results and limits: Shortening that was moderate but significant affected the TCRB CDR3s of Type 1 diabetes patients in all four CD4+ subsets.

Isolated RNA was reverse transcribed in full, so expressed TCRB transcripts were sequenced. The method was immunoSEQ multiplex PCR; TCRdb's version includes in-frame clones alone and lacks a portion of them. The sample has some 250,000 clones; about 15% are singletons. Sequenced material: naive CD4+ T cells from blood. These receptors all come from a man aged 30-40 years with type 1 diabetes.

This clone was counted only a few times. V gene TRBV5-4 combines with J gene TRBJ2-1; D may be TRBD2 (6 bases). The CDR3 contains 16 residues. Germline-derived CDR1 and CDR2 are SGHNT and YYREEE (reference sequence). V was clipped by 0 bases and J by 6 bases, with 16 bases between them. CDR3 in amino acids: CASSLAGAGISNEQFF. CDR3 in DNA: TGTGCCAGCAGCTTGGCCGGTGCGGGGATTTCCAATGAGCAGTTCTTC.

This clone was found a few times. This chain joins TRBV18 and TRBJ1-2; 9 nucleotides line up with TRBD1. CDR3 length: 14 amino acids. The J segment lost 8 bases and the V segment lost 3 bases, leaving 7 bases of the junction unmatched. The germline gives CDR1 KGHSH, CDR2 LQKENI. The CDR3 loop reads CASSPEDRGLGYTF. CDR3 sequence (DNA): TGTGCCAGCTCACCCGAGGACAGGGGATTAGGCTACACCTTC.

The chain carries TRBV2 and TRBJ1-2; D is possibly TRBD1 (6 bases). The V gene lost 7 bases and the J gene lost 2 bases, with 11 bases spanning the gap. CDR3 length: 13 amino acids. Germline values: CDR1 SNHLY, CDR2 FYNNEI. The CDR3 coding sequence is TGTGCCAGCATGGGGACACGGAACTATGGCTACACCTTC. It translates to CASMGTRNYGYTF.